Following are 4 T cell receptor beta chains from one sample sequenced in a study of blood T cell repertoires in COVID-19. Repertoires were generated with immunoSEQ multiplex PCR, while TCRdb's copy carries only in-frame clones and drops some. The profile shows about 160,000 clones, about 85% of them singletons. Sequenced sample: peripheral blood. Source of these receptors: a woman in her sixties or seventies with COVID-19, enrolled during active disease.

Details on this clone: A junction boundary mismatches the germline segment, possibly from a read error. The CDR3, as DNA: TGTGCCAGCAGTTTGACGGGGGTGGTCTTC. It translates to CASSLTGVVF. V usage is TRBV6-6 and J usage is TRBJ2-1; D is possibly TRBD2 (6 bases). Germline CDR1 and CDR2: MNHNY and SVGAGI (reference sequence). The CDR3 covers 10 residues.

There are a few counts of this clone. The chain links TRBV10-1 to TRBJ2-5, with D unresolved. V was cut by 4 bases and J by 1 base, with 7 bases left in between. Germline CDR1 and CDR2: WNHNN and SYGVQD (reference sequence). CDR3 length equals 13 residues. CDR3 sequence reads: CASSGAVQETQYF. As DNA, the CDR3 is TGCGCCAGCAGTGGGGCAGTCCAAGAGACCCAGTACTTC.

The chain recombines TRBV5-1 with TRBJ2-4; D is unclear. The CDR3 is 14 amino acids. Germline assignment: CDR1 SGHRS and CDR2 YFSETQ. V was pared by 0 bases and J by 8 bases, with 12 bases between. CDR3 residues: CASSLDSLKDIQYF. The CDR3 DNA sequence: TGCGCCAGCAGCTTGGATAGCCTAAAAGACATTCAGTACTTC.

The V gene is TRBV11-2, the J gene TRBJ2-3, with 7 nucleotides matching TRBD1. V shed 0 bases, J shed 2 bases, and the junction held 2 bases outside the gene matches. In germline, CDR1 is SGHAT, CDR2 FQNNGV. The CDR3 has 15 amino acids. CDR3 protein: CASSLERGPTDTQYF. In DNA form, the CDR3 reads TGTGCCAGCAGCTTAGAAAGGGGGCCCACAGATACGCAGTATTTT.